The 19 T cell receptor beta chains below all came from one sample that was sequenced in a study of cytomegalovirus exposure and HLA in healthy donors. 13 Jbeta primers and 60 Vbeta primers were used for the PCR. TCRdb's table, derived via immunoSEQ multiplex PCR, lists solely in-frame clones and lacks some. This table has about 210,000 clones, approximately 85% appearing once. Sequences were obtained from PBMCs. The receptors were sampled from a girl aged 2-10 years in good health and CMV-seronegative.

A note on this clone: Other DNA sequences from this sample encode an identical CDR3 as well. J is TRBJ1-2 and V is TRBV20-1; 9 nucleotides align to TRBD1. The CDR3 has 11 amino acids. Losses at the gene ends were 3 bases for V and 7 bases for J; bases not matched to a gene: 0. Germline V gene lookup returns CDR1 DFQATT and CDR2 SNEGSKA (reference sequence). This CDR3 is CSARDRGGYTF. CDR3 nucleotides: TGCAGTGCTAGGGACAGGGGTGGCTACACCTTC.

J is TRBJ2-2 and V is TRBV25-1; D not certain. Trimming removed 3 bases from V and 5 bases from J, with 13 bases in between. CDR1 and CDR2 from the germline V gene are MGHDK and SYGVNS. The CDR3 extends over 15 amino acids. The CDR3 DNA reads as TGTGCCAGCAGTGATGGTTTAGGAGTAACCGGGGAGCTGTTTTTT. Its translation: CASSDGLGVTGELFF.

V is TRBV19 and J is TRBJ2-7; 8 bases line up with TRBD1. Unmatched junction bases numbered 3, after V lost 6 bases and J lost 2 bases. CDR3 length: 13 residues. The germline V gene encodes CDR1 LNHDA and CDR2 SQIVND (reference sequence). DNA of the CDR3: TGTGCCAGTAGAAGACAGGGGACCTACGAGCAGTACTTC. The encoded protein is CASRRQGTYEQYF.

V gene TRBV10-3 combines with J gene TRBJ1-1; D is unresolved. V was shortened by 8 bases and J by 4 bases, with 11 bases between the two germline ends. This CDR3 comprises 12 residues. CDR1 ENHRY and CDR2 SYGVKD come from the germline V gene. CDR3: CAISDTPTEAFF. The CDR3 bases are TGTGCCATCTCCGACACCCCCACTGAAGCTTTCTTT.

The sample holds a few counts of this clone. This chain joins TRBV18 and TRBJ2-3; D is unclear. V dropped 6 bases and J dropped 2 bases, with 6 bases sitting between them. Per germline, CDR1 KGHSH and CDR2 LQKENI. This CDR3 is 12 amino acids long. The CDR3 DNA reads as TGTGCCAGCTCTCAGTACACAGATACGCAGTATTTT. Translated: CASSQYTDTQYF.

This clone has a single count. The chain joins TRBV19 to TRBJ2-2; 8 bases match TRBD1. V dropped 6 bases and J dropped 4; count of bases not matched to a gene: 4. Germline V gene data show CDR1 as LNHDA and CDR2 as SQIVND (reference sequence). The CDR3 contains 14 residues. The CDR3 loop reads CASRQDRVTGELFF. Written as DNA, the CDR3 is TGTGCCAGTAGACAGGACAGGGTCACCGGGGAGCTGTTTTTT.

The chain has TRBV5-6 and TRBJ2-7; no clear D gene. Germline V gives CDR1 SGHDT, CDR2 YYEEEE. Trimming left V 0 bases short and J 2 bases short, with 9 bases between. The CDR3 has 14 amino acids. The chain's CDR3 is CASSLDPGPYEQYF. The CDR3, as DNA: TGTGCCAGCAGCTTGGACCCAGGCCCCTACGAGCAGTACTTC.

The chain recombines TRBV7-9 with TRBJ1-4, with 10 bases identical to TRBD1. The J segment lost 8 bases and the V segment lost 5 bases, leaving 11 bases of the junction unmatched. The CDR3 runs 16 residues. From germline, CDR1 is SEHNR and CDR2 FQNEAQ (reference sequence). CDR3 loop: CASSPPRTGGDEKLFF. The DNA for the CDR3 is TGTGCCAGCAGCCCTCCCCGGACAGGGGGAGACGAAAAACTGTTTTTT.

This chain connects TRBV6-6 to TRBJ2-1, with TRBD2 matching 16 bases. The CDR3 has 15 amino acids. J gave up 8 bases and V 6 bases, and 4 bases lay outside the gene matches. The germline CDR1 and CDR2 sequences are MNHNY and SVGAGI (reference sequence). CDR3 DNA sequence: TGTGCCAGCAGCCCCGGGACTAGCGGGAGGGATGAGCAGTTCTTC. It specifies CASSPGTSGRDEQFF.

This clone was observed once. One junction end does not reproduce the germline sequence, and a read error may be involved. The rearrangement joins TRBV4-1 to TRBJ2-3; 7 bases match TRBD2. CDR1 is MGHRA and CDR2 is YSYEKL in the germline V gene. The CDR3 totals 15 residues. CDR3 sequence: CASSQLPTSRDTQYF. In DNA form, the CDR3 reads TGCGCCAGCAGCCAACTCCCGACTAGCAGAGATACGCAGTATTTT.

CDR3: CASSLVVRGRGNTIYF. CDR3 DNA: TGTGCCAGCAGCTTGGTCGTCAGGGGGAGAGGAAACACCATATATTTT. The V and J genes are TRBV5-4 and TRBJ1-3; the match to TRBD1 covers 7 bases. V lost 0 bases, J lost 4 bases, and 7 bases stayed unmatched. Germline CDR1 and CDR2: SGHNT and YYREEE (reference sequence). This CDR3 spans 16 amino acids.

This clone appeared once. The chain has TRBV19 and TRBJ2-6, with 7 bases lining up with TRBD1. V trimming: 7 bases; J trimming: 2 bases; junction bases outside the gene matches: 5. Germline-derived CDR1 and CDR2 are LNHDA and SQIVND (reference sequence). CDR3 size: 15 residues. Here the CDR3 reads CASTSQGTGANVLTF. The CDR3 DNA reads TGTGCCAGTACCTCACAGGGGACTGGGGCCAACGTCCTGACTTTC.

The CDR3 DNA sequence: TGTGCCAGCAGTATTACAGGGATTGGGGATTACGAGCAGTACTTC. Translating it yields CASSITGIGDYEQYF. This sequence joins TRBV27 and TRBJ2-7, with D perhaps matching TRBD1 (6 bases). Between the trimmed V and J ends, which lost 5 bases and 4 bases, there was a span of 18 bases. The CDR3 is 15 residues long. The V gene's germline CDR1 is MNHEY and CDR2 SMNVEV (reference sequence).

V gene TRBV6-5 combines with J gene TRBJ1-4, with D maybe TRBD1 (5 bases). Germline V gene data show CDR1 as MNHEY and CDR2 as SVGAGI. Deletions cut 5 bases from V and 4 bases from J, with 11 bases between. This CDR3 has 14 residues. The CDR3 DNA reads TGTGCCAGCAGTCTTTGGGGCAATAATGAAAAACTGTTTTTT. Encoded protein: CASSLWGNNEKLFF.

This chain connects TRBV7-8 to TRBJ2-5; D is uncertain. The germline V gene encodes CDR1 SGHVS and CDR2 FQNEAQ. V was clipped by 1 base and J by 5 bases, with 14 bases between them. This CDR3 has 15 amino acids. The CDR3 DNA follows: TGTGCCAGCAGCTTAGTAGCAGTCCCAGCTGAGACCCAGTACTTC. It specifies CASSLVAVPAETQYF.

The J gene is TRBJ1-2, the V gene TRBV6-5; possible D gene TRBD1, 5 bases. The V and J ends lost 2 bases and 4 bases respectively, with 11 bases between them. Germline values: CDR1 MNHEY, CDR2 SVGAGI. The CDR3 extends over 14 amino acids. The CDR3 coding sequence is TGTGCCAGCAGTTACACCCGACAGTCCTATGGCTACACCTTC. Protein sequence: CASSYTRQSYGYTF.

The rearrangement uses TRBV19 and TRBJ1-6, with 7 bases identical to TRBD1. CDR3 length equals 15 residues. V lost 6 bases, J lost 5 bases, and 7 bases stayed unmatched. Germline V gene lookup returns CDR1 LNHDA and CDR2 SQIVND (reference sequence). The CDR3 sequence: CASSHLDRDNSPLHF. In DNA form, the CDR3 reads TGTGCCAGTAGCCATCTAGACAGGGATAATTCACCCCTCCACTTT.

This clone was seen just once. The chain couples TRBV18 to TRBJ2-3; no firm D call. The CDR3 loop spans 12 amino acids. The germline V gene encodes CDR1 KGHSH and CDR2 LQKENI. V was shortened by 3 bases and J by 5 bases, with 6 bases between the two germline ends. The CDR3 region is CASSPLGDTQYF. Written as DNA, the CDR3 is TGTGCCAGCTCACCCCTCGGAGATACGCAGTATTTT.

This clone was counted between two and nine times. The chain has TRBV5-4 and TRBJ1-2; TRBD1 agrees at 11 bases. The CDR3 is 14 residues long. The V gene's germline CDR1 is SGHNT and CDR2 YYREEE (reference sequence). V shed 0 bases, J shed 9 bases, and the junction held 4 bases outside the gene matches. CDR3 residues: CASSLGGTGGSYTF. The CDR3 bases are TGTGCCAGCAGCTTGGGCGGGACAGGGGGAAGCTACACCTTC.